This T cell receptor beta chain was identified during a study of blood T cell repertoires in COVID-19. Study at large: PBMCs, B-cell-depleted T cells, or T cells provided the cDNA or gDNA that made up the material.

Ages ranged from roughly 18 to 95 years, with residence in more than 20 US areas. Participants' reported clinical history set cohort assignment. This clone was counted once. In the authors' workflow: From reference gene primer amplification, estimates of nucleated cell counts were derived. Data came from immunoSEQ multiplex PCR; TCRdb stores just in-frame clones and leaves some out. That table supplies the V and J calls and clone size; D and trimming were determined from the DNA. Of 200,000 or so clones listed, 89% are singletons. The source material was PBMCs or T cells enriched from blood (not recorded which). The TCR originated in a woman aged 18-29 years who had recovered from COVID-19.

The CDR3 is CASRSPLDRFYEQYF. The CDR3 DNA sequence: TGTGCAAGTCGCTCCCCATTAGACAGGTTCTACGAGCAGTACTTC. The V gene is TRBV12-2, the J gene TRBJ2-7; TRBD1 is taken as the D call from the table, unchecked against the DNA. TRBV12-2 is an annotated pseudogene. The CDR3 is made up of 15 amino acids.